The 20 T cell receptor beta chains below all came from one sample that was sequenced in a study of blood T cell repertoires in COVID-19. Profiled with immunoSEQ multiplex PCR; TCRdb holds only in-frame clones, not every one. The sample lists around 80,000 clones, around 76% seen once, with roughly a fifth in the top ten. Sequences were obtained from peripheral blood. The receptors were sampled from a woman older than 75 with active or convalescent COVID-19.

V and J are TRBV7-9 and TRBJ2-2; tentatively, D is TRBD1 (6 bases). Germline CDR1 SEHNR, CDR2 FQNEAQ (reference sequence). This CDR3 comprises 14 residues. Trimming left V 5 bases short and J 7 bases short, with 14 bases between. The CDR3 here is CASSHQGSLGELFF. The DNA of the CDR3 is TGTGCCAGCAGCCATCAGGGGTCCCTCGGGGAGCTGTTTTTT.

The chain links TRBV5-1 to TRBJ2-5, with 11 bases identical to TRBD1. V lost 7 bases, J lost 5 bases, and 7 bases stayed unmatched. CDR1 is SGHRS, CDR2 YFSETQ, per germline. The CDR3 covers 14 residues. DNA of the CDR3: TGCGCCAGCGGCCGGGACAGGGGGATCGAGACCCAGTACTTC. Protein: CASGRDRGIETQYF.

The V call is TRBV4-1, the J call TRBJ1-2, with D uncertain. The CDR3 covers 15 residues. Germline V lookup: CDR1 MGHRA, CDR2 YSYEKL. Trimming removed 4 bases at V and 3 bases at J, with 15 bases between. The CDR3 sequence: CASSLKAGGDYGYTF. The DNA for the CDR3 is TGCGCCAGCAGCCTTAAGGCCGGCGGGGACTATGGCTACACCTTC.

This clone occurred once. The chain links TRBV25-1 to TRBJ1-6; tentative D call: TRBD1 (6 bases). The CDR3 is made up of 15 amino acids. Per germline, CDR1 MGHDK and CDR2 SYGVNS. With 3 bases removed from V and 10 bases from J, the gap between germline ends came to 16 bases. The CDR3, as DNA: TGTGCCAGCAGTGATCCGACAGGAGGTGGATCACCCCTCCACTTT. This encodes CASSDPTGGGSPLHF. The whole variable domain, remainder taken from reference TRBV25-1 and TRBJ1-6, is EADIYQTPRYLVIGTGKKITLECSQTMGHDKMYWYQQDPGMELHLIHYSYGVNSTEKGDLSSESTVSRIRTEHFPLTLESARPSHTSQYLCASSDPTGGGSPLHFGNGTRLTVT.

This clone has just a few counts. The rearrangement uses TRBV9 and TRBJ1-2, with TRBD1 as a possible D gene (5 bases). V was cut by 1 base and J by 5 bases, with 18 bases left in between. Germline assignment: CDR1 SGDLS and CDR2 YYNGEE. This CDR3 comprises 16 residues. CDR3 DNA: TGTGCCAGCAGCGTACCCTTCAGGGTTTTGCGGTATGGCTACACCTTC. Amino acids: CASSVPFRVLRYGYTF.

The CDR3: CASSEGRGGEEKLFF. CDR3 nucleotide sequence: TGTGCCAGCAGTGAAGGGAGGGGGGGGGAGGAAAAACTGTTTTTT. This rearrangement joins TRBV6-1 to TRBJ1-4; the D gene is possibly TRBD1 (6 bases). The V gene lost 1 base and the J gene lost 8 bases, with 14 bases spanning the gap. Germline lookup yields CDR1 MNHNS and CDR2 SASEGT. This CDR3 region has 15 residues.

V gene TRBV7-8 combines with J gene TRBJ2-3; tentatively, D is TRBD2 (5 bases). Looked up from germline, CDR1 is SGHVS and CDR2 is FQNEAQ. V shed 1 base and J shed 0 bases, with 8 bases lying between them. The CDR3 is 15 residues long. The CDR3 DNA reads TGTGCCAGCAGCTTAGAGGAGGTTAGCACAGATACGCAGTATTTT. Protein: CASSLEEVSTDTQYF.

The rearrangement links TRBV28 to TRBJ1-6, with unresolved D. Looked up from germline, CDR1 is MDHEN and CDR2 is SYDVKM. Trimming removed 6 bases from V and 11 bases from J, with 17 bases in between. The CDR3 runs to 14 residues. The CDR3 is CASSPVLPLTPLHF. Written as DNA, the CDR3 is TGTGCCAGCAGCCCCGTTCTTCCACTGACACCCCTCCACTTT.

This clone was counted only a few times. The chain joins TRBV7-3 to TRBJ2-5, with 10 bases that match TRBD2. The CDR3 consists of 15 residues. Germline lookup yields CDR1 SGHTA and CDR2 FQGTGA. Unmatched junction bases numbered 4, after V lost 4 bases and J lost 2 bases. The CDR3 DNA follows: TGTGCCAGCAGCTCAGCGGGGGGGAAACAAGAGACCCAGTACTTC. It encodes CASSSAGGKQETQYF.

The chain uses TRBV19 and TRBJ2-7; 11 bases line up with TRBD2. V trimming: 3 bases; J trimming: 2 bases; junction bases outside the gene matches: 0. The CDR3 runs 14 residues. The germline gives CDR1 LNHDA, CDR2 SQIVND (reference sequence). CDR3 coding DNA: TGTGCCAGTAGTATGACTAGCGGGGCCTACGAGCAGTACTTC. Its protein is CASSMTSGAYEQYF. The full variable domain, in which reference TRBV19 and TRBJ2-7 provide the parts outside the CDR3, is DGGITQSPKYLFRKEGQNVTLSCEQNLNHDAMYWYRQDPGQGLRLIYYSQIVNDFQKGDIAEGYSVSREKKESFPLTVTSAQKNPTAFYLCASSMTSGAYEQYFGPGTRLTVT.

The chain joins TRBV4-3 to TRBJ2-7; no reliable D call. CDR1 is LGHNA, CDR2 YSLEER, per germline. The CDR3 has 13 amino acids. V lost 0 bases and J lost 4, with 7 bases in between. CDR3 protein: CASSQDIPYEQYF. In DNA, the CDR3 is TGCGCCAGCAGCCAAGATATCCCTTACGAGCAGTACTTC.

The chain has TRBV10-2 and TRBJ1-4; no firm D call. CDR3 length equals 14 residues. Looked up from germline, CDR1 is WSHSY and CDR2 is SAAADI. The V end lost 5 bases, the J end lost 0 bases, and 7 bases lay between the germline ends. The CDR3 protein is CASSLSATNEKLFF. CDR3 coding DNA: TGCGCCAGCAGTTTATCCGCAACTAATGAAAAACTGTTTTTT.

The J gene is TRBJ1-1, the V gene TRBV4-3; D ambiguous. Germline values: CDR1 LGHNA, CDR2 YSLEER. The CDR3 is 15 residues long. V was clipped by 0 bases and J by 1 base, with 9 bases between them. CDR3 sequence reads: CASSQERTRNTEAFF. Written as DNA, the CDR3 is TGCGCCAGCAGCCAAGAGAGGACTAGGAACACTGAAGCTTTCTTT.

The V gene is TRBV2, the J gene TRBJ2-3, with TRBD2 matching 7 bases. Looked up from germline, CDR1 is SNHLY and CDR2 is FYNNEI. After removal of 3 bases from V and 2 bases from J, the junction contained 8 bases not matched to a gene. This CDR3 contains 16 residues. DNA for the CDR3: TGTGCCAGCAGTGATTCGCTAGCGGCAAACACAGATACGCAGTATTTT. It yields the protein CASSDSLAANTDTQYF.

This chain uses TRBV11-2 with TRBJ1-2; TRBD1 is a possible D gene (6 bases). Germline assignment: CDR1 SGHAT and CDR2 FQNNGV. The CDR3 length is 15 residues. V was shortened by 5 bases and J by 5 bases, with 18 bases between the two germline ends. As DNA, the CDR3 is TGTGCCAGCAGCCCAAACCCGGACAGCTTATATGGCTACACCTTC. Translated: CASSPNPDSLYGYTF.

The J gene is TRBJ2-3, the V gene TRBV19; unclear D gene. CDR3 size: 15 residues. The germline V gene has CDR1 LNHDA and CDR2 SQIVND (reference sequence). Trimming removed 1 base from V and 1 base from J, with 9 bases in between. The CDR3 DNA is TGTGCCAGTAGTATAGTGAGTGGAGGCACAGATACGCAGTATTTT. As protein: CASSIVSGGTDTQYF. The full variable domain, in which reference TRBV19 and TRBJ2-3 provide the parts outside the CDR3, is DGGITQSPKYLFRKEGQNVTLSCEQNLNHDAMYWYRQDPGQGLRLIYYSQIVNDFQKGDIAEGYSVSREKKESFPLTVTSAQKNPTAFYLCASSIVSGGTDTQYFGPGTRLTVL.

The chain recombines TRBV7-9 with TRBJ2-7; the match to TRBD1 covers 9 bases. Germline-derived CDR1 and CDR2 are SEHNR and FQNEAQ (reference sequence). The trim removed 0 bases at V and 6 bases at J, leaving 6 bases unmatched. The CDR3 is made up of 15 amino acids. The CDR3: CASSLAPQGAGEQYF. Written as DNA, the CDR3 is TGTGCCAGCAGCTTAGCCCCACAGGGGGCTGGCGAGCAGTACTTC.

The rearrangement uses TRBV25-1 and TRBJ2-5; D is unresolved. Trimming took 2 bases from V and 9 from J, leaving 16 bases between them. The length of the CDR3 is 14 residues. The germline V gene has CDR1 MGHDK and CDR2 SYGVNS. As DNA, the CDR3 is TGTGCCAGCAGTGAAGCGATAACCCCGGCGGCCCAGTACTTC. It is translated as CASSEAITPAAQYF. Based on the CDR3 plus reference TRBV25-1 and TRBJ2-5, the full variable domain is EADIYQTPRYLVIGTGKKITLECSQTMGHDKMYWYQQDPGMELHLIHYSYGVNSTEKGDLSSESTVSRIRTEHFPLTLESARPSHTSQYLCASSEAITPAAQYFGPGTRLLVL.

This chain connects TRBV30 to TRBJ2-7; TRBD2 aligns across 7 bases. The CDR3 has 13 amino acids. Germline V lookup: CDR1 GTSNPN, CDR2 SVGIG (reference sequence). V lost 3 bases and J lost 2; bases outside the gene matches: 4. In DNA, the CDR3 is TGTGCCTGGAGCGGGGGGATAACCTACGAGCAGTACTTC. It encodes CAWSGGITYEQYF.

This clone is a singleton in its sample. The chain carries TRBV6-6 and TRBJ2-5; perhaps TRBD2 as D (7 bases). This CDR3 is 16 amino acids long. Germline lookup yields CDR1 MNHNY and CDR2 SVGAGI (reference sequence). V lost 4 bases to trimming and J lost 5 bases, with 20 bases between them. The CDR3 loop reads CASSSRPPWGGETQYF. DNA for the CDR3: TGTGCCAGCAGTTCCCGACCGCCCTGGGGGGGCGAGACCCAGTACTTC.